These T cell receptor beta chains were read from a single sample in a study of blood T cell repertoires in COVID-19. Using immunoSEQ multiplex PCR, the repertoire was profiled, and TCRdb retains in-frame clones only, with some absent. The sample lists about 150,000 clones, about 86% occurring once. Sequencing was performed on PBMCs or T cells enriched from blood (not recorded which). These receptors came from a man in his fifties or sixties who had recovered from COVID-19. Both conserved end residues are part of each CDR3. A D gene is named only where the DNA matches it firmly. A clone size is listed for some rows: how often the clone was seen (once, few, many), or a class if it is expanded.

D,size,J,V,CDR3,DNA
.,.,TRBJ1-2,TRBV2,CASTYHEGYTF,TGTGCCAGCACCTACCACGAGGGCTACACCTTC
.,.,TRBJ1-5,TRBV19,CASNGMASNQPQHF,TGTGCCAGTAACGGGATGGCGAGCAATCAGCCCCAGCATTTT
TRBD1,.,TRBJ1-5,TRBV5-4,CASSYQGVNQPQHF,TGTGCCAGCAGCTATCAGGGGGTTAATCAGCCCCAGCATTTT
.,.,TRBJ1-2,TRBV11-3,CASGADYGYTF,TGTGCGAGCGGGGCGGACTATGGCTACACCTTC
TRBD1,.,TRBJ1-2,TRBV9,CASSVLDRGENYGYTF,TGTGCCAGCAGCGTCTTAGACAGGGGGGAAAACTATGGCTACACCTTC
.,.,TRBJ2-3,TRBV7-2,CASSLSPGAGTDTQYF,TGTGCCAGCAGCTTATCTCCCGGAGCGGGCACAGATACGCAGTATTTT
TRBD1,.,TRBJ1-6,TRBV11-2,CASSIRGIHNSPLHF,TGTGCCAGCAGCATCAGGGGGATCCATAATTCACCCCTCCACTTT
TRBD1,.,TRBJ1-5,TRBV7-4,CASSPPDRGATYSNQPQHF,TGTGCCAGCAGCCCGCCGGACAGGGGCGCGACGTATAGCAATCAGCCCCAGCATTTT
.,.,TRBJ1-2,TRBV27,CASSPTGDYGYTF,TGTGCCAGCAGTCCGACAGGAGACTATGGCTACACCTTC
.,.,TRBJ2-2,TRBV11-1,CASSLKLVGGELFF,TGTGCCAGCAGCTTAAAGCTAGTAGGAGGGGAGCTGTTTTTT
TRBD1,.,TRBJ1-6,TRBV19,CASRWTGRTYNSPLHF,TGTGCCAGTAGATGGACAGGGCGGACCTATAATTCACCCCTCCACTTT
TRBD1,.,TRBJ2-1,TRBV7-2,CASSPRTGGLVNEQFF,TGTGCCAGCAGCCCCCGAACAGGGGGCCTGGTCAATGAGCAGTTCTTC
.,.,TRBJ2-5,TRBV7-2,CASSLGAARETQYF,TGTGCCAGCAGCTTGGGGGCCGCTCGGGAGACCCAGTACTTC
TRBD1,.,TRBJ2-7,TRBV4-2,CASSQGAGDSSYEQYF,TGTGCCAGCAGCCAAGGGGCCGGGGACAGCTCCTACGAGCAGTACTTC
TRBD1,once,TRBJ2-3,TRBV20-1,CSARQGDTQYF,TGCAGTGCTCGACAGGGGGATACGCAGTATTTT
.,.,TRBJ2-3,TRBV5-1,CASSNGQTSTDTQYF,TGCGCCAGCAGCAACGGACAGACTAGCACAGATACGCAGTATTTT
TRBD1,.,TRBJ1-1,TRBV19,CASSNRGRPVGTEAFF,TGTGCCAGCTCCAACAGGGGGCGCCCCGTGGGCACTGAAGCTTTCTTT
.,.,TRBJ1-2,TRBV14,CASSQDNLPGYGYTF,TGTGCCAGCAGCCAAGATAATCTTCCCGGCTATGGCTACACCTTC
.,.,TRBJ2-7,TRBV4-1,CASSQGSSYEQYF,TGCGCCAGCAGCCAGGGCAGCTCCTACGAGCAGTACTTC
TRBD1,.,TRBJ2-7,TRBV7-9,CASSLVGGTGPLEQYF,TGTGCCAGCAGCTTAGTGGGTGGGACAGGGCCACTAGAGCAGTACTTC
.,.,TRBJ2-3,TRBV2,CASKTALLVYF,TGTGCCAGCAAAACAGCCCTTTTGGTATATTTT
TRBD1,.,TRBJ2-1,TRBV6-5,CASSNRGNEQFF,TGTGCCAGCAGCAACAGGGGAAATGAGCAGTTCTTC
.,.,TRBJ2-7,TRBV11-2,CASSTRQVYEQYF,TGTGCCAGCAGCACCCGACAAGTCTACGAGCAGTACTTC
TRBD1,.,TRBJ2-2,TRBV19,CASSPLSTGYTGELFF,TGTGCCAGTAGTCCTCTCTCGACAGGGTACACCGGGGAGCTGTTTTTT
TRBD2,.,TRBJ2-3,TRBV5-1,CASSFGSGGLDTQYF,TGCGCCAGCAGCTTTGGTAGCGGGGGATTAGATACGCAGTATTTT
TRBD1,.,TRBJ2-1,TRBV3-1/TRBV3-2,CASSQVLRTGPYNEQFF,TGTGCCAGCAGCCAAGTTTTAAGGACAGGGCCCTACAATGAGCAGTTCTTC
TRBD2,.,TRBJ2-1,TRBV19,CASSIATSGRNEQFF,TGTGCCAGTAGTATCGCGACTAGCGGGAGGAATGAGCAGTTCTTC
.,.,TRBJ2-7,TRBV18,CASSPGGYEQYF,TGTGCCAGCTCACCCGGGGGCTACGAGCAGTACTTC
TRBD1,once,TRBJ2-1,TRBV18,CASSLGTDTYNEQFF,TGTGCCAGCTCACTCGGGACAGATACCTACAATGAGCAGTTCTTC
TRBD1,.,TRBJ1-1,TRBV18,CASSSGQGYTEAFF,TGTGCCAGCTCATCCGGACAGGGTTACACTGAAGCTTTCTTT
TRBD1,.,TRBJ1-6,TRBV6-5,CASSSTTGVVSPPHF,TGTGCCAGCAGTTCTACGACAGGGGTGGTCTCACCCCCCCACTTT
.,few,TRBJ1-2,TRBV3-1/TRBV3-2,CASSQESRPWSGYTF,TGTGCCAGCAGCCAAGAAAGTCGGCCTTGGAGCGGCTACACCTTC
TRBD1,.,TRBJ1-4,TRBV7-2,CASSLGGQTNEKLFF,TGTGCCAGCAGCTTAGGGGGACAGACTAATGAAAAACTGTTTTTT
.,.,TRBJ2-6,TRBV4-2,CASSQVAGSSGANVLTF,TGTGCCAGCAGCCAAGTTGCCGGGAGCTCTGGGGCCAACGTCCTGACTTTC
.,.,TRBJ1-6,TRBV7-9,CASSSTVTGSYNSPLHF,TGTGCCAGCAGCTCAACAGTTACAGGCTCCTATAATTCACCCCTCCACTTT
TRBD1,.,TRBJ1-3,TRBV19,CASSTQGNTIYF,TGTGCCAGTAGTACACAGGGGAACACCATATATTTT
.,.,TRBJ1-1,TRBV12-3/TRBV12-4,CASSLARNTEAFF,TGTGCCAGCAGTTTAGCCAGGAACACTGAAGCTTTCTTT
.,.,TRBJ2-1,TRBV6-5,CASTLIRDSYNEQFF,TGTGCCAGCACCCTAATCAGGGATTCCTACAATGAGCAGTTCTTC
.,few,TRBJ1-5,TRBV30,CAWSRTPNQPQHF,TGTGCCTGGAGTAGGACACCCAATCAGCCCCAGCATTTT
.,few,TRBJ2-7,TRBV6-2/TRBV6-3,CASSYETASYEQYF,TGTGCCAGCAGTTACGAGACAGCCTCCTACGAGCAGTACTTC
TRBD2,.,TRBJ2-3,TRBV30,CAWSGPAGLVDTQYF,TGTGCCTGGAGTGGGCCAGCGGGGTTGGTAGATACGCAGTATTTT
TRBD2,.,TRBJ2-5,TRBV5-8,CASNPRGGQETQYF,TGTGCCAGCAACCCACGGGGGGGCCAGGAGACCCAGTACTTC
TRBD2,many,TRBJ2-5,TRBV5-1,CASSSVLRTSGGAAETQYF,TGCGCCAGCAGCTCAGTCTTAAGGACTAGCGGGGGGGCTGCAGAGACCCAGTACTTC
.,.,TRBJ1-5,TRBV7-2,CASSLQGHSNQPQHF,TGTGCCAGCAGCTTACAGGGACATAGCAATCAGCCCCAGCATTTT
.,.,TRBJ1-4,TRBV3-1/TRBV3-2,CASSQQGVEKLFF,TGTGCCAGCAGCCAACAAGGGGTTGAAAAACTGTTTTTT
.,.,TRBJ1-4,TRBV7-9,CASSSGATNEKLFF,TGTGCCAGCAGCTCAGGGGCTACTAATGAAAAACTGTTTTTT
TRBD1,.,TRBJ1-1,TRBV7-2,CASSLEPTGGEAFF,TGTGCCAGCAGCTTAGAACCTACAGGGGGAGAAGCTTTCTTT
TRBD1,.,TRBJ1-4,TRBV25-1,CASSRQGWGEKLFF,TGTGCCAGCAGTAGACAGGGGTGGGGTGAAAAACTGTTTTTT
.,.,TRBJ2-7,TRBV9,CASSVGMDSTFREQYF,TGTGCCAGCAGCGTAGGGATGGACTCGACTTTTCGGGAGCAGTACTTC
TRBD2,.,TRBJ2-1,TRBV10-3,CAISESTSVSYNEQFF,TGTGCCATCAGTGAGTCGACTAGCGTCTCCTACAATGAGCAGTTCTTC
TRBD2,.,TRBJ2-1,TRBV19,CASSGSWGGKADNEQFF,TGTGCCAGTAGTGGCAGTTGGGGGGGTAAGGCCGACAATGAGCAGTTCTTC
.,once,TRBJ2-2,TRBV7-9,CASSLVRGNTGELFF,TGTGCCAGCAGCTTAGTTAGAGGAAACACCGGGGAGCTGTTTTTT
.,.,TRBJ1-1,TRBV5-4,CASSFPGNTEAFF,TGTGCCAGCAGCTTCCCAGGGAACACTGAAGCTTTCTTT